This TCR beta chain was obtained from a study of cytomegalovirus exposure and HLA in healthy donors. This clone appeared a few times. Sequence at one end of the junction differs from germline and may be a read error. The CDR3 totals 14 residues. The V gene's germline CDR1 is SGHRS and CDR2 YFSETQ. Primers included in the PCR were 60 Vbeta and 13 Jbeta primers. Produced via immunoSEQ multiplex PCR; TCRdb's table is partial and in-frame only. The sample comprises about 170,000 clones, roughly 85% of which are singletons, and 6.3% rests with the top ten. V gene TRBV5-1 combines with J gene TRBJ2-2, with D possibly matching TRBD1 (6 bases). Sequencing used PBMCs. This TCR derives from a man aged 40-49 years in good health and CMV-seropositive. For the CDR3, the DNA is TGCGCCAGCAGCTTGGTTGTCGCGGCAGGGGTGCTGTTTTTT. It yields the protein CASSLVVAAGVLFF.